The clone carrying this TCR beta chain was seen only a few times. Its antigen is undetermined. The record originates from a study of graft-versus-host responses after intestinal transplantation. Germline assignment: CDR1 MNHEY and CDR2 SMNVEV (reference sequence). Trimming took 2 bases from V and 6 from J, leaving 17 bases between them. The CDR3 has 15 residues. Only in-frame clones appear in the TCRdb table, and some are missing; sequencing was by immunoSEQ multiplex PCR. The sample holds some 84,000 clones, roughly 80% seen once. The chain recombines TRBV27 with TRBJ2-7, with D possibly TRBD1 on 6 matching bases. The sequence was obtained from a human donor who received an intestinal transplant. The material sequenced was unstimulated CD4+ T cells sorted from spleen or lymph node cells, taken before intestinal transplant. The CDR3 spells CASSLGQGYRGEQYF. DNA of the CDR3: TGTGCCAGCAGTTTAGGTCAGGGGTATCGAGGCGAGCAGTACTTC.